The 10 T cell receptor beta chains reported below all come from one sample, sequenced in a study of blood T cell repertoires in COVID-19. The method was immunoSEQ multiplex PCR; TCRdb's version includes in-frame clones alone and lacks a portion of them. The sample has about 170,000 clones, about 80% seen once. What was sequenced was peripheral blood. The source of these receptors is a human donor with acute or convalescent COVID-19. The donor label of this sample is uncertain.

The V and J genes are TRBV11-3 and TRBJ2-1, with TRBD2 as a possible D gene (7 bases). There are 16 residues in the CDR3. The germline V and J ends were trimmed by 1 base and 7 bases, with 17 bases remaining between them. Germline CDR1 reads SGHNT; CDR2 reads YENEEA. CDR3 bases: TGTGCCAGCAGCTTAGTATCAAACGGGGGGCCGAATGAGCAGTTCTTC. Amino acid sequence: CASSLVSNGGPNEQFF.

The chain has TRBV30 and TRBJ2-1; 8 nucleotides line up with TRBD2. The CDR3 extends over 17 amino acids. V shed 8 bases, J shed 0 bases, and the junction held 15 bases outside the gene matches. Germline CDR1 reads GTSNPN; CDR2 reads SVGIG (reference sequence). The CDR3 region is CAATGRGGISSYNEQFF. The CDR3 nucleotides are TGTGCCGCAACGGGCCGGGGGGGCATCAGCTCCTACAATGAGCAGTTCTTC.

This chain connects TRBV2 to TRBJ1-2; no definite D call. The V gene lost 4 bases and the J gene lost 0 bases, with 6 bases spanning the gap. The CDR3 totals 13 residues. Per germline, CDR1 SNHLY and CDR2 FYNNEI. The CDR3 DNA reads TGTGCCAGCAGTGGCAGTACTAACTATGGCTACACCTTC. It translates to CASSGSTNYGYTF.

This chain links TRBV6-5 with TRBJ1-5; no clear D gene. This CDR3 spans 15 amino acids. Germline V gives CDR1 MNHEY, CDR2 SVGAGI. V was cut by 5 bases and J by 0 bases, with 11 bases left in between. CDR3 loop: CASSISVLSNQPQHF. The CDR3 coding sequence is TGTGCCAGCAGTATCAGCGTGCTTAGCAATCAGCCCCAGCATTTT.

The V call is TRBV27, the J call TRBJ2-5; weak D call: TRBD2 (7 bases). Germline V gives CDR1 MNHEY, CDR2 SMNVEV (reference sequence). This CDR3 has 13 amino acids. The V end lost 8 bases, the J end lost 3 bases, and 13 bases lay between the germline ends. CDR3: CASSWEGEETQYF. CDR3 DNA: TGTGCCAGCTCCTGGGAGGGGGAAGAGACCCAGTACTTC.

The rearrangement joins TRBV7-9 to TRBJ1-4; D is unclear. The CDR3 has 15 residues. Germline V gene sequence: CDR1 SEHNR, CDR2 FQNEAQ (reference sequence). Trimming cost V 1 base and J 5 bases, with 11 bases left between them. DNA for the CDR3: TGTGCCAGCAGCTTAGGGCACGGGAAGAATGAAAAACTGTTTTTT. Residues: CASSLGHGKNEKLFF.

The chain carries TRBV3-1 (or the pseudogene TRBV3-2) and TRBJ1-1, with TRBD1 matching 10 bases. Trimming removed 2 bases from V and 6 bases from J; junction bases left unmatched: 3. The CDR3 is 14 residues long. Per germline, CDR1 LGHDT and CDR2 YNNKEL (reference sequence). The CDR3 DNA sequence: TGTGCCAGCAGCCAATCGGACAGGGGGGCTGAAGCTTTCTTT. Its translation is CASSQSDRGAEAFF.

This chain joins TRBV28 and TRBJ1-2, with a possible D match to TRBD1 (6 bases). The CDR3 extends over 16 amino acids. V was pared by 4 bases and J by 4 bases, with 19 bases between. CDR1 MDHEN and CDR2 SYDVKM come from the germline V gene. The CDR3 DNA follows: TGTGCCAGCAGTTCAATAAGACAGGAGCAAGCCTATGGCTACACCTTC. Protein: CASSSIRQEQAYGYTF.

This rearrangement joins TRBV28 to TRBJ1-5; 7 bases fit TRBD1. The V gene's germline CDR1 is MDHEN and CDR2 SYDVKM. The V and J ends lost 2 bases and 5 bases, in that order; junction bases with no gene match: 6. CDR3 length equals 15 residues. In DNA, the CDR3 is TGTGCCAGCAGTTTACACGGACAGGTGGATCAGCCCCAGCATTTT. Translated: CASSLHGQVDQPQHF.

V and J are TRBV29-1 and TRBJ2-2, with D maybe TRBD1 (6 bases). Trimming stripped 7 bases from V and 3 bases from J, with 12 bases between. CDR1 and CDR2 from the germline V gene are SQVTM and ANQGSEA. This CDR3 contains 13 residues. The CDR3 loop is CSADQGYTGELFF. In DNA, the CDR3 is TGCAGCGCCGACCAGGGGTACACCGGGGAGCTGTTTTTT.